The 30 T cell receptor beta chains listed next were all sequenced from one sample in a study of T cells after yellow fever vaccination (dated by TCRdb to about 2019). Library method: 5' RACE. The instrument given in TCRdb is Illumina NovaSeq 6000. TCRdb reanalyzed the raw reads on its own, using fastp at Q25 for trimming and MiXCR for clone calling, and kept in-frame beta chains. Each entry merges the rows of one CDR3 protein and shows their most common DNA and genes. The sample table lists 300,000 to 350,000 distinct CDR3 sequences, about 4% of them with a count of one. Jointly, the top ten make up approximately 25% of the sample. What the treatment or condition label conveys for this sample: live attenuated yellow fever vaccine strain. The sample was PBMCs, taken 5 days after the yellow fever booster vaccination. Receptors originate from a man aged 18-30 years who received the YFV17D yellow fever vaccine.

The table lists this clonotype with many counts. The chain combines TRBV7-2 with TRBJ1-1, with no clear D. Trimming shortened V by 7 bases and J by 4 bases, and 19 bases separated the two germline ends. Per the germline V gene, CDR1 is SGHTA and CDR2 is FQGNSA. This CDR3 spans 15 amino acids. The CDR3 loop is CASIQSRGIGTEAFF. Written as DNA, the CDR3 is TGTGCCAGCATCCAAAGTCGGGGAATCGGCACTGAAGCTTTCTTT. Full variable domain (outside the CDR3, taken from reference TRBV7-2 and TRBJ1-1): GAGVSQSPSNKVTEKGKDVELRCDPISGHTALYWYRQSLGQGLEFLIYFQGNSAPDKSGLPSDRFSAERTGGSVSTLTIQRTQQEDSAVYLCASIQSRGIGTEAFFGQGTRLTVV.

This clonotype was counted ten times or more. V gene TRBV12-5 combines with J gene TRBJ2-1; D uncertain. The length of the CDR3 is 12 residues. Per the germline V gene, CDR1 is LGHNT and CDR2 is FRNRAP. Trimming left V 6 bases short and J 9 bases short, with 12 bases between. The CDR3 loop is CASGSATTEQFF. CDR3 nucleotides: TGTGCTAGTGGCTCGGCCACTACTGAGCAGTTCTTC.

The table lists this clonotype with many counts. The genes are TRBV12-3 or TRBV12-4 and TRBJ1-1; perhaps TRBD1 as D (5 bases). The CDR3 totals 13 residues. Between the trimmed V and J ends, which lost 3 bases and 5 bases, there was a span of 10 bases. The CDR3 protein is CASSFLGGTEAFF. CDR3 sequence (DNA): TGTGCCAGCAGTTTTTTGGGGGGGACTGAAGCTTTCTTT.

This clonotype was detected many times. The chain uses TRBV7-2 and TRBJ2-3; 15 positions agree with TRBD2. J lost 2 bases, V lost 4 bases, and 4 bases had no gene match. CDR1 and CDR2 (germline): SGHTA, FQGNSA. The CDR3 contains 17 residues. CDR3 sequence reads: CASSWGTSGGSTDTQYF. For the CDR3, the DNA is TGTGCCAGCAGCTGGGGGACTAGCGGGGGGTCCACAGATACGCAGTATTTT.

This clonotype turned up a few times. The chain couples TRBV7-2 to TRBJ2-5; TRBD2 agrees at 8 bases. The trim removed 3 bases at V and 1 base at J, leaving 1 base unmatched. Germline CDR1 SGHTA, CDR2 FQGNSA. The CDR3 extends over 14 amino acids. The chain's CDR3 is CASSFSGVQETQYF. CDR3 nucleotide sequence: TGTGCCAGCAGCTTTAGCGGGGTCCAAGAGACCCAGTACTTC.

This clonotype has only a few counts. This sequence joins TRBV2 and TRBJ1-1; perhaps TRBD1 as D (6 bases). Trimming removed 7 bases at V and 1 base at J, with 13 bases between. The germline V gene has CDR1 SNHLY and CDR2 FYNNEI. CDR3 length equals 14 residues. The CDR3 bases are TGTGCCAGCAACCTACAGGGTGGGAACACTGAAGCTTTCTTT. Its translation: CASNLQGGNTEAFF.

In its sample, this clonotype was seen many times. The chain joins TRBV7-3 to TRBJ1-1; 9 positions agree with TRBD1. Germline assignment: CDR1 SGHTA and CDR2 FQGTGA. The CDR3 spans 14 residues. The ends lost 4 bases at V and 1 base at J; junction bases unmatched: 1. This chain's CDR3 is CASSSQGANTEAFF. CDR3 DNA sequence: TGTGCCAGCAGCTCACAGGGGGCGAACACTGAAGCTTTCTTT.

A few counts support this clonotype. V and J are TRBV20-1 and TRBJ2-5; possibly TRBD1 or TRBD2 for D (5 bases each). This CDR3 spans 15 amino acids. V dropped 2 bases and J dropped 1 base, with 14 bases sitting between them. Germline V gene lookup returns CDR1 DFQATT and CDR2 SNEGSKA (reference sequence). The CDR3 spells CSARFRRDAQETQYF. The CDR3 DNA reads TGCAGTGCTAGATTCCGCCGGGACGCCCAAGAGACCCAGTACTTC.

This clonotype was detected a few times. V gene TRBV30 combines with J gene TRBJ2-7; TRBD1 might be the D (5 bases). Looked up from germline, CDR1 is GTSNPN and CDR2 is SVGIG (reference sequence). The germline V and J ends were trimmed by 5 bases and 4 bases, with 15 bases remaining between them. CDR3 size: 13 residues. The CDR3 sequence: CAWGFGPGYEQYF. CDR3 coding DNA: TGTGCCTGGGGGTTTGGGCCAGGGTACGAGCAGTACTTC.

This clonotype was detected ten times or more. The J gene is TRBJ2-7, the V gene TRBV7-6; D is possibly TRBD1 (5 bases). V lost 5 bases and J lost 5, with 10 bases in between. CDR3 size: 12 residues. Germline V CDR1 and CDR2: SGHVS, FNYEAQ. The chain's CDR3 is CASSRTGNEQYF. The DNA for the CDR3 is TGTGCCAGCAGCCGTACAGGAAACGAGCAGTACTTC.

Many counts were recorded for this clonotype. For the CDR3, the DNA is TGTGCCAGCAGCTTTTCCGAAAATCAGCCCCAGCATTTT. This encodes CASSFSENQPQHF. The chain uses TRBV11-1 and TRBJ1-5, with unresolved D. Germline V lookup: CDR1 SGHAT, CDR2 FQDESV (reference sequence). The CDR3 extends over 13 amino acids. Trimming shortened V by 3 bases and J by 4 bases, and 7 bases separated the two germline ends.

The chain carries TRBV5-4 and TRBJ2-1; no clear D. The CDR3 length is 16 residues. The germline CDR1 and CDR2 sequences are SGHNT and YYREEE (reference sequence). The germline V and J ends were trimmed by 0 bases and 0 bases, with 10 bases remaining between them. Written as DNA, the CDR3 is TGTGCCAGCAGCTTGGGGGGTTCCAACTCCTACAATGAGCAGTTCTTC. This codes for CASSLGGSNSYNEQFF.

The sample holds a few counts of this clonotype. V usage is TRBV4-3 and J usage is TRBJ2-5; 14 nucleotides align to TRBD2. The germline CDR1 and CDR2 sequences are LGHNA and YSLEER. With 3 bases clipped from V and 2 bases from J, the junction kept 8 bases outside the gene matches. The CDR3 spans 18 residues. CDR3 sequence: CASSQGTSGGLGQETQYF. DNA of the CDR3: TGCGCCAGCAGCCAGGGGACTAGCGGGGGTTTGGGGCAAGAGACCCAGTACTTC.

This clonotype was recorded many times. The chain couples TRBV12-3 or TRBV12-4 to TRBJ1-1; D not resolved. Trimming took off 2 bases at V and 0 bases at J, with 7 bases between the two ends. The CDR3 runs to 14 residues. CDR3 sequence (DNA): TGTGCCAGCAGTTTAAGAGGAATGAACACTGAAGCTTTCTTT. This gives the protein CASSLRGMNTEAFF.

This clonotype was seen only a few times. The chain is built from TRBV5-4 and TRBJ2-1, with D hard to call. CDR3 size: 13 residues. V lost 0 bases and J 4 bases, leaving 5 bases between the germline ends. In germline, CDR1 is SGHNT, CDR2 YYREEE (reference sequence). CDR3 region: CASSLGDYNEQFF. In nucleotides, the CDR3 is TGTGCCAGCAGCTTGGGAGATTACAATGAGCAGTTCTTC.

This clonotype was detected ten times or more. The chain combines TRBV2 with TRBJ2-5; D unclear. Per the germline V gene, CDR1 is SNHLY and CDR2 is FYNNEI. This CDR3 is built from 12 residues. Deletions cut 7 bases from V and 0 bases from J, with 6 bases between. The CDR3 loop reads CASKADQETQYF. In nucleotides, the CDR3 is TGTGCCAGCAAGGCAGACCAAGAGACCCAGTACTTC.

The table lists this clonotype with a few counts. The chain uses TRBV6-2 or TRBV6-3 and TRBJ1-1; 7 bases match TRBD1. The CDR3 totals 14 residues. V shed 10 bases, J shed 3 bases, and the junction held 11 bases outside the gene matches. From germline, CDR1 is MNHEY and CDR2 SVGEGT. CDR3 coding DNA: TGTGCCACCGTCGGGGACGACAGGGACACTGAAGCTTTCTTT. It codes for CATVGDDRDTEAFF.

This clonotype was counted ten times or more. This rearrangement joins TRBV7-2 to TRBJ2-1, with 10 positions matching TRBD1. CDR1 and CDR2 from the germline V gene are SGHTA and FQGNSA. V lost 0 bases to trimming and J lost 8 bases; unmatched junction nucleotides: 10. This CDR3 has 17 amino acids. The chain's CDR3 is CASSLAVPGTGEDEQFF. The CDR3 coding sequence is TGTGCCAGCAGCTTAGCGGTCCCGGGGACAGGGGAGGATGAGCAGTTCTTC.

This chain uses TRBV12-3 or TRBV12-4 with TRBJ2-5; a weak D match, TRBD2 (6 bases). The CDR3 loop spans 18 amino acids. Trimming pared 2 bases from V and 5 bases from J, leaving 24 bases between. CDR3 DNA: TGTGCCAGCAGTTTATGGGGGAAGGGCGGGGTCGACATCGAGACCCAGTACTTC. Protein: CASSLWGKGGVDIETQYF.

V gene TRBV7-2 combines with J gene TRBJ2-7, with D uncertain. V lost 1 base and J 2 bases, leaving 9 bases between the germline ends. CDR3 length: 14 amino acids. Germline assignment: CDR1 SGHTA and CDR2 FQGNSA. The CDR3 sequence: CASSLDPATYEQYF. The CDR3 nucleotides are TGTGCCAGCAGCTTAGATCCGGCCACCTACGAGCAGTACTTC.

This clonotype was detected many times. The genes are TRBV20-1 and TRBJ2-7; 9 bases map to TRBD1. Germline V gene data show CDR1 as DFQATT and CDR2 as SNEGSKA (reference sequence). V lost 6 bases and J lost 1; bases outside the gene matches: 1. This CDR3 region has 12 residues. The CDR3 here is CSAGTGSYEQYF. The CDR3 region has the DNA TGCAGTGCCGGGACAGGGTCCTACGAGCAGTACTTC.

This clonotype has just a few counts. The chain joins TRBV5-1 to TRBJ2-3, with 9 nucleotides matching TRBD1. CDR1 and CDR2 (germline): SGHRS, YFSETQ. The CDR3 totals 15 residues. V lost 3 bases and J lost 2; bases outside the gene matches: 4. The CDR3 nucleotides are TGCGCCAGCAGCTACAGGGGGCAGAACACAGATACGCAGTATTTT. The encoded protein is CASSYRGQNTDTQYF.

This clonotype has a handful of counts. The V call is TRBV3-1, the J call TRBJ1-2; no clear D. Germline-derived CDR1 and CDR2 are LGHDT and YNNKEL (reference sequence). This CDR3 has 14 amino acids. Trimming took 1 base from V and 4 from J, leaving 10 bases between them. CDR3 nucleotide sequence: TGTGCCAGCAGCCAAGGACGCTCGTTCTATGGCTACACCTTC. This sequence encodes CASSQGRSFYGYTF.

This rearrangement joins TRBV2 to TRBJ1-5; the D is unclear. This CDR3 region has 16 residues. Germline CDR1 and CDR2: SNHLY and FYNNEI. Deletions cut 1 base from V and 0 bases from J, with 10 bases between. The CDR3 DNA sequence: TGTGCCAGCAGTGAAGGGCAAGGTCCTAGCAATCAGCCCCAGCATTTT. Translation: CASSEGQGPSNQPQHF.

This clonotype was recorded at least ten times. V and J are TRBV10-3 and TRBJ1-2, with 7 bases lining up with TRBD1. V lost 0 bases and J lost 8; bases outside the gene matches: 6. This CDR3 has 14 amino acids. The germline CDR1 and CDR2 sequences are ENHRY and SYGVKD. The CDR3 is CAISESTQGEGYTF. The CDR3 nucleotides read TGTGCCATCAGTGAGTCGACCCAGGGGGAGGGCTACACCTTC.

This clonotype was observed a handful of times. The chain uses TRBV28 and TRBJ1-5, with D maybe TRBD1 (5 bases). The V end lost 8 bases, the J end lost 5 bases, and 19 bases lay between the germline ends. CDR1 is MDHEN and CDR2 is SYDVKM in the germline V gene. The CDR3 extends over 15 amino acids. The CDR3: CASYARGKAYQPQHF. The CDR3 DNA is TGTGCCAGCTACGCCCGGGGGAAGGCGTATCAGCCCCAGCATTTT. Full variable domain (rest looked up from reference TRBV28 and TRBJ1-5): DVKVTQSSRYLVKRTGEKVFLECVQDMDHENMFWYRQDPGLGLRLIYFSYDVKMKEKGDIPEGYSVSREKKERFSLILESASTNQTSMYLCASYARGKAYQPQHFGDGTRLSIL.

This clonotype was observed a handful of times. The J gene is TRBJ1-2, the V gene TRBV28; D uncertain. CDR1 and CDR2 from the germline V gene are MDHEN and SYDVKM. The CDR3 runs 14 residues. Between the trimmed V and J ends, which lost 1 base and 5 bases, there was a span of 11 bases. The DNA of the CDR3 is TGTGCCAGCAGTTTATCAAAAAGCAAGTATGGCTACACCTTC. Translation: CASSLSKSKYGYTF.

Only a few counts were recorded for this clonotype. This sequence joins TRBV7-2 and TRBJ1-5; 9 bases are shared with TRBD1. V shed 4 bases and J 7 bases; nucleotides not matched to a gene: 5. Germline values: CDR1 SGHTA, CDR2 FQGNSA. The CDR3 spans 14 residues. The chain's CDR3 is CASSSGQGRQPQHF. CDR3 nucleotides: TGTGCCAGCAGCTCGGGACAGGGAAGGCAGCCCCAGCATTTT.

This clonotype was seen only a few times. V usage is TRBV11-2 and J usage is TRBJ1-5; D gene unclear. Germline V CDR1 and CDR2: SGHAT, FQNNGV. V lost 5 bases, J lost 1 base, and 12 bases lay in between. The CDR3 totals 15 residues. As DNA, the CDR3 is TGTGCCAGCAGCCCGACCCCGGGGAGCAATCAGCCCCAGCATTTT. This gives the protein CASSPTPGSNQPQHF.

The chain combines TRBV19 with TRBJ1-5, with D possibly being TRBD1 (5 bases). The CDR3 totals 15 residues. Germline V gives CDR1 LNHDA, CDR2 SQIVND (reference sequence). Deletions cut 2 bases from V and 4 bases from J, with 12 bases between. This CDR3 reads CASSISWDLNQPQHF. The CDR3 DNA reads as TGTGCCAGTAGTATATCTTGGGACCTTAATCAGCCCCAGCATTTT.